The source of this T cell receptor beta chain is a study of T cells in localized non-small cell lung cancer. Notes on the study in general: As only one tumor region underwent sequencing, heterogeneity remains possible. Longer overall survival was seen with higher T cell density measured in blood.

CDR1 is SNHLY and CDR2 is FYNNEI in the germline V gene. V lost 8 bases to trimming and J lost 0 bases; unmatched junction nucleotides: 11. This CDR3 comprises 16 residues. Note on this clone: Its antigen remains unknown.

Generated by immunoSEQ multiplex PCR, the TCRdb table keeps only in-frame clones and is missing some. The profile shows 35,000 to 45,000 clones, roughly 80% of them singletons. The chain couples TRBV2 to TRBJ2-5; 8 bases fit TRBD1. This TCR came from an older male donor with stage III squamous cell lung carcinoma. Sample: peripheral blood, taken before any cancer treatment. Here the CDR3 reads CASGGQGRTNQETQYF. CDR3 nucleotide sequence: TGTGCCAGCGGTGGACAGGGAAGAACAAACCAAGAGACCCAGTACTTC.